The rows below give T cell receptor beta chains drawn from one sample of a study of T-cell reconstitution after alpha-beta-depleted transplantation in children. TCRdb independently ran MiXCR on the PCR reads; one entry per CDR3 protein. The sample includes fewer than 400,000 distinct CDR3 sequences, approximately 23% seen only once; the top ten take 11%. The sample here was PBMCs, mostly from graft donor cells, taken 180 days after TCRalphabeta/CD19-depleted stem cell transplant. These receptors were obtained from a male patient younger than 18 who had a stem cell transplant for acute lymphoblastic leukemia, so the T cells may come from the graft donor. Both conserved end residues are part of each CDR3. D genes are given only for firm matches. Some rows have no size entry. The others give once, few or many, or a class for an expanded clone.

TGTGCCAGCAGTTCCGGGACTAGCGGGAGAGCGCTTGGGGCAGATACGCAGTATTTT,CASSSGTSGRALGADTQYF,TRBD2,few,TRBV27,TRBJ2-3
TGTGCCAGCAGCTTAGAGCTAGCCCTCCTTCGTTACAATGAGCAGTTCTTC,CASSLELALLRYNEQFF,NA,few,TRBV11-2,TRBJ2-1
TGTGCCAGCAGCCTTGGAGCCATAGCGGGATTACTCAATGAGCAGTTCTTC,CASSLGAIAGLLNEQFF,TRBD2,NA,TRBV5-6,TRBJ2-1
TGTGCCAGCAGCACTCCCGAGGGCACTGAAGCTTTCTTT,CASSTPEGTEAFF,NA,NA,TRBV3-1,TRBJ1-1
TGCAGCGTTGAAGATTGGGGGACACATCCAACGATGAACACTGAAGCTTTCTTT,CSVEDWGTHPTMNTEAFF,NA,NA,TRBV29-1,TRBJ1-1
TGCAGTGCTAGGGCGGGACAGGGACATGGCTACACCTTC,CSARAGQGHGYTF,TRBD1,NA,TRBV20-1,TRBJ1-2
TGTGCCAGCAGCCTATGGGCCGGAATGAACACTGAAGCTTTCTTT,CASSLWAGMNTEAFF,NA,NA,TRBV11-2,TRBJ1-1
TGTGCCAGCAGTTTGCCGGCGGGCACTGAAGCTTTCTTT,CASSLPAGTEAFF,NA,few,TRBV28,TRBJ1-1
TGTGCCAGCAGCTGGCCGGCGGGAGGGCCGGAGACCCAGTACTTC,CASSWPAGGPETQYF,TRBD2,NA,TRBV7-9,TRBJ2-5
TGCAGTGCAGGGGACCAGAACACCGGGGAGCTGTTTTTT,CSAGDQNTGELFF,NA,NA,TRBV20-1,TRBJ2-2
TGTGCCAGCAGTTCAATAGCGGGAGGGCACTCCAGCCCCTACAATGAGCAGTTCTTC,CASSSIAGGHSSPYNEQFF,TRBD2,NA,TRBV11-1,TRBJ2-1
TGCGCCATCAGTGAGCCCAATGACTCCTCTGGAAACACCATATATTTT,CAISEPNDSSGNTIYF,NA,many,TRBV10-3,TRBJ1-3
TGCAGTGCTAGAGATGACGGGGGTTTTAGCACAGATACGCAGTATTTT,CSARDDGGFSTDTQYF,NA,few,TRBV20-1,TRBJ2-3
TGTGCCAGCAGTGAAGGACTAGTCTCCTACAATGAGCAGTTCTTC,CASSEGLVSYNEQFF,NA,few,TRBV6-1,TRBJ2-1
TGTGCCAGCAGCCTACTAGCGGAAAATGAGCAGTTCTTC,CASSLLAENEQFF,TRBD2,NA,TRBV27,TRBJ2-1
TGTGCCAGCAGAGGAACTTGGGAGGGAGCTTTCTTT,CASRGTWEGAFF,NA,NA,TRBV2,TRBJ1-1
TGTGCCAGCTCACCAAGCCGGGACCGTGAAGCTTTCTTT,CASSPSRDREAFF,NA,few,TRBV18,TRBJ1-1
TGTGCCAGCAGCTTAGGATACGACCCGCGTTCCTACAATGAGCAGTTCTTC,CASSLGYDPRSYNEQFF,NA,few,TRBV7-2,TRBJ2-1
TGTGCCAGCAGTCACGAAGGGCAAAACACTGAAGCTTTCTTT,CASSHEGQNTEAFF,NA,few,TRBV11-1,TRBJ1-1
TGTGCCAGCAGCTTAGAGGGGACTAAACAAGAGACCCAGTACTTC,CASSLEGTKQETQYF,TRBD2,NA,TRBV7-8,TRBJ2-5
TGTGCCAGCAGCTTAGTCAAAAATCAGCCCCAGCATTTT,CASSLVKNQPQHF,NA,NA,TRBV7-6,TRBJ1-5
TGCAGTGCTAGGAGGAGAGGGTATCATGAAGCTTTCTTT,CSARRRGYHEAFF,NA,NA,TRBV20-1,TRBJ1-1
TGTGCCAGCAGAACCGGCCGATCGAATGAGCAGTTCTTC,CASRTGRSNEQFF,NA,NA,TRBV12-3/TRBV12-4,TRBJ2-1
TGTGCCAGCAGCCCTGCCAGAGGGAGCGCAGATACGCAGTATTTT,CASSPARGSADTQYF,NA,few,TRBV28,TRBJ2-3
TGCGCCAGCAGCTTTTCCGGGACAGGAGAGACCCAGTACTTC,CASSFSGTGETQYF,TRBD1,NA,TRBV5-1,TRBJ2-5
TGCGCCAGCAGCCGCAGCGGGAGCGTGGTAGATACGCAGTATTTT,CASSRSGSVVDTQYF,TRBD2,few,TRBV5-1,TRBJ2-3
TGTGCCAGCAGCTTATGGGTTTACAGTTTGGAGAACACTGAAGCTTTCTTT,CASSLWVYSLENTEAFF,NA,NA,TRBV7-2,TRBJ1-1